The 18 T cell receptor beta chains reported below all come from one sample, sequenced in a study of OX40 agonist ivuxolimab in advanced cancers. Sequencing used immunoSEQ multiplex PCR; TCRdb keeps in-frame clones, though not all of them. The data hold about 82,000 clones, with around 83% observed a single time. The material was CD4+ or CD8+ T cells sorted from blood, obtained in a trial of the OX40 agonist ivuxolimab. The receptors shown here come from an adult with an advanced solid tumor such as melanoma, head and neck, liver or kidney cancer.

The CDR3 loop reads CASSWTRNGGARDEFF. DNA for the CDR3: TGTGCCAGCAGCTGGACTCGCAACGGGGGGGCGAGAGATGAGTTCTTC. V gene TRBV7-9 combines with J gene TRBJ2-1, with 8 positions matching TRBD2. Germline CDR1 and CDR2: SEHNR and FQNEAQ (reference sequence). Trimming removed 4 bases from V and 14 bases from J; junction bases left unmatched: 19. The CDR3 length is 16 residues.

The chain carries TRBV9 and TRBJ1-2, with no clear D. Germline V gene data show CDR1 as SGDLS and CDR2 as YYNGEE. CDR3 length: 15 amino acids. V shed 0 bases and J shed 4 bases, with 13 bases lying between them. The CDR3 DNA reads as TGTGCCAGCAGCGTAGCTACGGGCGGGAGCTATGGCTACACCTTC. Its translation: CASSVATGGSYGYTF.

As DNA, the CDR3 is TGTGCCAGCAGCGAAGGGACAGGGAGGGATCAGCCCCAGCATTTT. Its translation is CASSEGTGRDQPQHF. V and J are TRBV4-2 and TRBJ1-5; 9 nucleotides line up with TRBD1. The V gene end was trimmed by 5 bases and the J gene end by 5 bases; junction bases not matched to a gene: 7. CDR1 is LGHNA, CDR2 YNFKEQ, per germline. The CDR3 totals 15 residues.

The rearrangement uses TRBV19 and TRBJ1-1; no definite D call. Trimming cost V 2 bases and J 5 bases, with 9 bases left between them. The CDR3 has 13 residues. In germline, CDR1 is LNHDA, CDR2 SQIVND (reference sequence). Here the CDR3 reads CASSIKGKTEAFF. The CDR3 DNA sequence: TGTGCCAGTAGTATAAAGGGAAAGACTGAAGCTTTCTTT.

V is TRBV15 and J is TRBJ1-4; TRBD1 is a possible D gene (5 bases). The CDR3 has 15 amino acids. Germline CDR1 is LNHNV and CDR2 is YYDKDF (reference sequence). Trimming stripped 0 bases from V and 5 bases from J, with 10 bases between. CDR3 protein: CATSRDRWGNEKLFF. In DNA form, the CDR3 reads TGTGCCACCAGCAGAGATCGCTGGGGGAATGAAAAACTGTTTTTT.

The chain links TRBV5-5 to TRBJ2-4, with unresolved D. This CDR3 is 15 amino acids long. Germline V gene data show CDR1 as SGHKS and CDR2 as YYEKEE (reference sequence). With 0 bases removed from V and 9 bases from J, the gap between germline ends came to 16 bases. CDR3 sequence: CASSLAVGQKGIQYF. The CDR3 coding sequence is TGTGCCAGCAGCTTGGCGGTCGGCCAGAAGGGCATTCAGTACTTC.

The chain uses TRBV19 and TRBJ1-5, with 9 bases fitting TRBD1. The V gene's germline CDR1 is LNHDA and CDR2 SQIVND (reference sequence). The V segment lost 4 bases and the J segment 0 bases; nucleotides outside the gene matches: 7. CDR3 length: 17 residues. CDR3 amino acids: CASSTIPGQGSNQPQHF. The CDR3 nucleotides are TGTGCCAGTAGTACTATTCCGGGACAGGGTAGCAATCAGCCCCAGCATTTT.

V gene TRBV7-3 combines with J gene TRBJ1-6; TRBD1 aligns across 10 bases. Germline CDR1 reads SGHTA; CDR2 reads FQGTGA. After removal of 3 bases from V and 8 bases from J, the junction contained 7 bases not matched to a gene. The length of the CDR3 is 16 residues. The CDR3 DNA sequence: TGTGCCAGCAGCTTCGACCGGGACAGGGGTTATTCACCCCTCCACTTT. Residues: CASSFDRDRGYSPLHF. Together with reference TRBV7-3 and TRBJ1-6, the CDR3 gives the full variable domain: GAGVSQTPSNKVTEKGKYVELRCDPISGHTALYWYRQSLGQGPEFLIYFQGTGAADDSGLPNDRFFAVRPEGSVSTLKIQRTERGDSAVYLCASSFDRDRGYSPLHFGNGTRLTVT.

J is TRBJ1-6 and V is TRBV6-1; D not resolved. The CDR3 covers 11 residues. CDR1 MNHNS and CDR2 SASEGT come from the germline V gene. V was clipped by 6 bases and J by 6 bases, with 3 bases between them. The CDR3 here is CASRINSPLHF. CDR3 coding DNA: TGTGCCAGCAGGATTAATTCACCCCTCCACTTT.

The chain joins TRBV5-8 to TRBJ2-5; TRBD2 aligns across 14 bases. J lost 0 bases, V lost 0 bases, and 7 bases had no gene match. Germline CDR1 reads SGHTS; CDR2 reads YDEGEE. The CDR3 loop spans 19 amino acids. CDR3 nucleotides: TGTGCCAGCAGCTTGGCACTGGGACTAGCGGGAGTTCACCAAGAGACCCAGTACTTC. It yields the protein CASSLALGLAGVHQETQYF.

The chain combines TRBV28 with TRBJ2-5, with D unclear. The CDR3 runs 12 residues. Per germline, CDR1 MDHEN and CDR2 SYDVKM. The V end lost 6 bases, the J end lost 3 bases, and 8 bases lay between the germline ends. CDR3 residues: CASSSVEETQYF. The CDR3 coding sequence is TGTGCCAGCAGCTCCGTGGAAGAGACCCAGTACTTC.

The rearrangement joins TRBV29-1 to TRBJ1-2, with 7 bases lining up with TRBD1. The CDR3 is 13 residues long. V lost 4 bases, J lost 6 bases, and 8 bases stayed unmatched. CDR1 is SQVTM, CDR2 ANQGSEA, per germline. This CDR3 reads CSVGDRAYDGYTF. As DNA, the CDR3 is TGCAGCGTTGGTGACAGGGCTTACGATGGCTACACCTTC.

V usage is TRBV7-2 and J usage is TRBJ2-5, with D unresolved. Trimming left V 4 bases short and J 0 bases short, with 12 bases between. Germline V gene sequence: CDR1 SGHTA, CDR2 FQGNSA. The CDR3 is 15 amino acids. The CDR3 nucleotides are TGTGCCAGCAGCTCGTGGACCCAGTACCAAGAGACCCAGTACTTC. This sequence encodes CASSSWTQYQETQYF.

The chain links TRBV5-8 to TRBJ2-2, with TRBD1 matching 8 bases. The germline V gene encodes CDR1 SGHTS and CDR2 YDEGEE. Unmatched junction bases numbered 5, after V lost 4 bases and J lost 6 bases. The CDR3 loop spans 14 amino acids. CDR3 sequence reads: CASSTGQGPGELFF. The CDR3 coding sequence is TGTGCCAGCAGCACCGGACAGGGCCCCGGGGAGCTGTTTTTT.

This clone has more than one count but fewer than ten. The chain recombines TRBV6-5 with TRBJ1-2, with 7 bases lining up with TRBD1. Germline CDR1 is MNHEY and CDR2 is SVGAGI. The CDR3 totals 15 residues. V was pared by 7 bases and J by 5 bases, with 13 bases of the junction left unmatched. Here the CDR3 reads CASMGEGGGEYGYTF. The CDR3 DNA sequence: TGTGCCAGCATGGGGGAGGGAGGGGGCGAATATGGCTACACCTTC.

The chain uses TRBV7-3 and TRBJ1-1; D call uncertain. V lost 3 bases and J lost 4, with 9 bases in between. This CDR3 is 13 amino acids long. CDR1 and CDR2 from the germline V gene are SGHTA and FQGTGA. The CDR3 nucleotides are TGTGCCAGCAGCTTTTCCAGGACCACTGAAGCTTTCTTT. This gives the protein CASSFSRTTEAFF.

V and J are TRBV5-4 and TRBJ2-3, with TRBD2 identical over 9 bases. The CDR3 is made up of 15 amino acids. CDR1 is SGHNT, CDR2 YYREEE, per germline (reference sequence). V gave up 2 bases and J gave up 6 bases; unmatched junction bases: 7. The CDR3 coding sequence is TGTGCCAGCAGCTTAACAGGTAGCGGGGGCGATACGCAGTATTTT. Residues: CASSLTGSGGDTQYF. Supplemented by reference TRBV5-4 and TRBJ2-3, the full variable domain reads ETGVTQSPTHLIKTRGQQVTLRCSSQSGHNTVSWYQQALGQGPQFIFQYYREEENGRGNFPPRFSGLQFPNYSSELNVNALELDDSALYLCASSLTGSGGDTQYFGPGTRLTVL.

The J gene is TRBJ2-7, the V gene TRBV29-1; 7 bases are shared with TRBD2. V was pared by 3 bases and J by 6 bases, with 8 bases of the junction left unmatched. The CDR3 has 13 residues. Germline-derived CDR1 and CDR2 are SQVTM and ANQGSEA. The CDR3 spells CSVDYGGTGEQYV. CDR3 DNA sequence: TGCAGCGTTGATTACGGGGGGACGGGCGAGCAGTACGTC.